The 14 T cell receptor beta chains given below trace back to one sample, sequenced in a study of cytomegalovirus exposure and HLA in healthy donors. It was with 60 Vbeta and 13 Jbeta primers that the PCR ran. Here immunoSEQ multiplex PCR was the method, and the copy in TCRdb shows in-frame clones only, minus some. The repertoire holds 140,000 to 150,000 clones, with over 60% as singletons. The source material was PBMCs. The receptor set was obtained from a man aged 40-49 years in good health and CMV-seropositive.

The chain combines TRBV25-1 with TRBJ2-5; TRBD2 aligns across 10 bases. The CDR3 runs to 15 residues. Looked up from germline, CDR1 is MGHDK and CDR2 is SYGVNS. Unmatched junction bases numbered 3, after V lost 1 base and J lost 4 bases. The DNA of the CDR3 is TGTGCCAGCAGTGAATCCGCTAGCGGGAGAGAGACCCAGTACTTC. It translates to CASSESASGRETQYF.

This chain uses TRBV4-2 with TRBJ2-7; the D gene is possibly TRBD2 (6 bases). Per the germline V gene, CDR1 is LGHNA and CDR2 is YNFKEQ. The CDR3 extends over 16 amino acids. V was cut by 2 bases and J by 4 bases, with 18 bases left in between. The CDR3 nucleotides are TGTGCCAGCAGCCAAACGGTCGTAGCGGACCAATACGAGCAGTACTTC. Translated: CASSQTVVADQYEQYF.

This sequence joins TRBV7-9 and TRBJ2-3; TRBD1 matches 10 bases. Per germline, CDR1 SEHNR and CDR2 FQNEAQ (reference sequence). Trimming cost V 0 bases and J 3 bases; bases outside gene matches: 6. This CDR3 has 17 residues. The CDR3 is CASSLALDRGRTDTQYF. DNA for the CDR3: TGTGCCAGCAGCTTAGCGCTCGACAGGGGGCGAACAGATACGCAGTATTTT. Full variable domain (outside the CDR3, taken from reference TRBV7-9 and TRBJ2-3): DTGVSQNPRHKITKRGQNVTFRCDPISEHNRLYWYRQTLGQGPEFLTYFQNEAQLEKSRLLSDRFSAERPKGSFSTLEIQRTEQGDSAMYLCASSLALDRGRTDTQYFGPGTRLTVL.

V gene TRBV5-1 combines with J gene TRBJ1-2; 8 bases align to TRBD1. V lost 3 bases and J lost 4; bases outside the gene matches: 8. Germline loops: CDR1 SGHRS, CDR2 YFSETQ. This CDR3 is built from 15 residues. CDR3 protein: CASSSALTGAYGYTF. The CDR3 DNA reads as TGCGCCAGCAGCTCGGCCTTGACAGGGGCCTATGGCTACACCTTC.

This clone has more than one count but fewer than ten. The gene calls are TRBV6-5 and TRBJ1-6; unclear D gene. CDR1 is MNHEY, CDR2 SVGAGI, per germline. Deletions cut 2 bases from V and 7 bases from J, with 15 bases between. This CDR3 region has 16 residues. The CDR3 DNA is TGTGCCAGCAGTTACCAAGGAGTGCTGGAGAATTCACCCCTCCACTTT. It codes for CASSYQGVLENSPLHF.

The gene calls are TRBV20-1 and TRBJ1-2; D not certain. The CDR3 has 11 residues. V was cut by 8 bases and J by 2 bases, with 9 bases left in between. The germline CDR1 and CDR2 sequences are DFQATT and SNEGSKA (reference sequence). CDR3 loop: CSPSGNYGYTF. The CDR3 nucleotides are TGCAGTCCGTCGGGGAACTATGGCTACACCTTC.

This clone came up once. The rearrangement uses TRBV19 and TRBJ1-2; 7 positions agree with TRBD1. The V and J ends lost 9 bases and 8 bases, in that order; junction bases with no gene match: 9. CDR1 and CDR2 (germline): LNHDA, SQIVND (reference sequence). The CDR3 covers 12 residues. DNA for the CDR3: TGTGCCAGCCAACCAGGGGGAACGGGCTACACCTTC. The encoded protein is CASQPGGTGYTF.

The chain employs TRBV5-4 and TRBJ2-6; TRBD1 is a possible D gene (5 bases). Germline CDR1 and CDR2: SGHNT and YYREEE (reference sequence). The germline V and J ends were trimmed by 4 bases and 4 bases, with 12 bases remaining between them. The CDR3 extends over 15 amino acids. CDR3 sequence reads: CASSSDRRGANVLTF. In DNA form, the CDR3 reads TGTGCCAGCAGCAGTGACAGACGCGGGGCCAACGTCCTGACTTTC.

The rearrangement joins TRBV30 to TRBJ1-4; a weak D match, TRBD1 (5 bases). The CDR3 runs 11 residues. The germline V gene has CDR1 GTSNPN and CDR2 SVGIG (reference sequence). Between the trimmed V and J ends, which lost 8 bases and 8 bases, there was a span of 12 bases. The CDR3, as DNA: TGTGCCGGGGGGGTGGTAGAAAAACTGTTTTTT. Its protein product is CAGGVVEKLFF.

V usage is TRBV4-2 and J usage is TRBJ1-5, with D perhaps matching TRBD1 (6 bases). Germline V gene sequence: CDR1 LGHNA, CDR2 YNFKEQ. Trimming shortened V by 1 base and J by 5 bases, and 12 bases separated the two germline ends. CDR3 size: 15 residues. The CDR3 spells CASSQARGSDQPQHF. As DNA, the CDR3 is TGTGCCAGCAGCCAAGCTAGGGGGTCTGATCAGCCCCAGCATTTT.

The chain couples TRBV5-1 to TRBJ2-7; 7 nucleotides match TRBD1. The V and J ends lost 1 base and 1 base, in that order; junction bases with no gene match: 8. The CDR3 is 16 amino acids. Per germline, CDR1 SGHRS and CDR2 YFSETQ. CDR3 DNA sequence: TGCGCCAGCAGCTTGAGGGACAGCATAACTTCCTACGAGCAGTACTTC. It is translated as CASSLRDSITSYEQYF.

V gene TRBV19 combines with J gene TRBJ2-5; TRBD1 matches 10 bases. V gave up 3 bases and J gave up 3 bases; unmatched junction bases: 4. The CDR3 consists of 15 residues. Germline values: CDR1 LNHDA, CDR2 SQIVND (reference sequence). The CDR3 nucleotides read TGTGCCAGTAGTATCCCCGGGACAGGGGAAGAGACCCAGTACTTC. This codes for CASSIPGTGEETQYF.

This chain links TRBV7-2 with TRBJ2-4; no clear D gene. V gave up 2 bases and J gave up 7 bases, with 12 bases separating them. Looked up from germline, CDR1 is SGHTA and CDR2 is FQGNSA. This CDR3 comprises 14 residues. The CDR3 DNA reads TGTGCCAGCAGCTTATCGGCGGCGGCGAACATTCAGTACTTC. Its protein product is CASSLSAAANIQYF.

Here the CDR3 reads CASSLTSGSVHNEQFF. The CDR3 DNA reads TGTGCCAGCAGCTTGACTAGCGGGAGTGTCCACAATGAGCAGTTCTTC. J is TRBJ2-1 and V is TRBV13; 12 bases align to TRBD2. The CDR3 covers 16 residues. From germline, CDR1 is PRHDT and CDR2 FYEKMQ (reference sequence). The junction had 5 bases not matched to a gene; V was cut back by 3 bases and J by 5 bases.